This is a list of T cell receptor beta chains from one sample in a study of cytomegalovirus exposure and HLA in healthy donors. Assay used: immunoSEQ multiplex PCR; TCRdb lists only in-frame clones, some missing. Of 95,000 to 100,000 clones in the sample, roughly four fifths were seen once. What was sequenced was PBMCs. The source is a man aged 45-60 years in good health and CMV-seronegative. CDR3s include the opening cysteine and the closing phenylalanine or tryptophan. D genes are given only for firm matches. The listing skips clone size in some rows; elsewhere it reads once, few, many or a size class.

abundance: once; d_gene: -; v_gene: TRBV20-1; j_gene: TRBJ2-3; CDR3aa: CSASTEDTQYF; CDR3nt: TGCAGTGCCTCGACTGAAGATACGCAGTATTTT
abundance: -; d_gene: -; v_gene: TRBV9; j_gene: TRBJ2-5; CDR3aa: CASSVFTGREETQYF; CDR3nt: TGTGCCAGCAGCGTTTTCACAGGGCGGGAAGAGACCCAGTACTTC
abundance: -; d_gene: TRBD2; v_gene: TRBV28; j_gene: TRBJ2-7; CDR3aa: CASTKAGSSYEQYF; CDR3nt: TGTGCCAGCACTAAAGCGGGGAGCTCCTACGAGCAGTACTTC
abundance: -; d_gene: -; v_gene: TRBV10-3; j_gene: TRBJ1-3; CDR3aa: CAISGGTGRSGNTIYF; CDR3nt: TGTGCCATCAGTGGGGGAACAGGCCGCTCTGGAAACACCATATATTTT
abundance: -; d_gene: TRBD1; v_gene: TRBV7-8; j_gene: TRBJ2-1; CDR3aa: CASSSRTGRNEQFF; CDR3nt: TGTGCCAGCAGCTCCAGGACAGGGAGAAATGAGCAGTTCTTC
abundance: -; d_gene: -; v_gene: TRBV28; j_gene: TRBJ2-2; CDR3aa: CASTKSGPTGELFF; CDR3nt: TGTGCCAGCACCAAATCTGGGCCCACCGGGGAGCTGTTTTTT
abundance: -; d_gene: TRBD2; v_gene: TRBV7-9; j_gene: TRBJ2-2; CDR3aa: CASSPYTGTTNTGELFF; CDR3nt: TGTGCCAGCAGCCCTTATACCGGGACTACGAACACCGGGGAGCTGTTTTTT
abundance: -; d_gene: TRBD1; v_gene: TRBV28; j_gene: TRBJ1-2; CDR3aa: CASSPPGQGAYGYTF; CDR3nt: TGTGCCAGCAGTCCGCCTGGACAGGGGGCATATGGCTACACCTTC
abundance: few; d_gene: -; v_gene: TRBV6-6; j_gene: TRBJ1-2; CDR3aa: CASSYKVEYGYTF; CDR3nt: TGTGCCAGCAGTTACAAGGTGGAGTATGGCTACACCTTC
abundance: -; d_gene: TRBD1; v_gene: TRBV6-1; j_gene: TRBJ1-4; CDR3aa: CASSRTGADGKLFF; CDR3nt: TGTGCCAGCAGTCGGACAGGGGCCGACGGAAAACTGTTTTTT
abundance: -; d_gene: -; v_gene: TRBV5-4; j_gene: TRBJ1-5; CDR3aa: CASSADINQPQHF; CDR3nt: TGTGCCAGCAGCGCTGACATCAATCAGCCCCAGCATTTT
abundance: -; d_gene: TRBD1; v_gene: TRBV6-5; j_gene: TRBJ1-2; CDR3aa: CASSYARTGWDGYTF; CDR3nt: TGTGCCAGCAGTTACGCCCGGACAGGGTGGGATGGCTACACCTTC
abundance: -; d_gene: TRBD1; v_gene: TRBV7-2; j_gene: TRBJ2-3; CDR3aa: CASSESGTGSTDTQYF; CDR3nt: TGTGCCAGCAGCGAATCCGGGACAGGCAGCACAGATACGCAGTATTTT
abundance: -; d_gene: TRBD1; v_gene: TRBV30; j_gene: TRBJ1-2; CDR3aa: CAWTPLSAGQYGYTF; CDR3nt: TGTGCCTGGACCCCCCTCAGCGCGGGACAGTATGGCTACACCTTC
abundance: -; d_gene: -; v_gene: TRBV7-2; j_gene: TRBJ2-7; CDR3aa: CASSLQGYEQYF; CDR3nt: TGTGCCAGCAGCTTACAGGGTTACGAGCAGTACTTC
abundance: once; d_gene: TRBD2; v_gene: TRBV14; j_gene: TRBJ2-3; CDR3aa: CASSRRGTSGDTDTQYF; CDR3nt: TGTGCCAGCAGCCGTAGAGGGACTAGCGGGGACACAGATACGCAGTATTTT
abundance: few; d_gene: TRBD1; v_gene: TRBV6-5; j_gene: TRBJ2-3; CDR3aa: CASSYPTGAKGTQYF; CDR3nt: TGTGCCAGCAGTTACCCAACAGGGGCCAAGGGTACGCAGTATTTT